This T cell receptor (beta chain) was recorded in a study of shared T cell receptors in the human thymus. V gave up 6 bases and J gave up 1 base, with 13 bases separating them. CDR1 is MDHEN and CDR2 is SYDVKM in the germline V gene. The CDR3 has 14 amino acids. The assay was immunoSEQ multiplex PCR, and TCRdb's table has in-frame clones only and misses some. The sample shows about 660,000 clones, 70% to 90% of them seen only once. The same data also went into a second study, on human thymus T cells. In that study: From resections taken during corrective heart surgery, the thymus tissue was obtained. Highly overlapping thymic repertoires among unrelated individuals were reported in related research.

The gene calls are TRBV28 and TRBJ2-7; D is unclear. This clonotype originated in a boy under three years old with a congenital heart defect. Sequencing input: thymocytes. The CDR3 spells CASSLRPGSYEQYF. CDR3 bases: TGTGCCAGCAGCCTAAGGCCAGGTTCCTACGAGCAGTACTTC. The variable domain in full, with the rest retrieved from reference TRBV28 and TRBJ2-7, is DVKVTQSSRYLVKRTGEKVFLECVQDMDHENMFWYRQDPGLGLRLIYFSYDVKMKEKGDIPEGYSVSREKKERFSLILESASTNQTSMYLCASSLRPGSYEQYFGPGTRLTVT.